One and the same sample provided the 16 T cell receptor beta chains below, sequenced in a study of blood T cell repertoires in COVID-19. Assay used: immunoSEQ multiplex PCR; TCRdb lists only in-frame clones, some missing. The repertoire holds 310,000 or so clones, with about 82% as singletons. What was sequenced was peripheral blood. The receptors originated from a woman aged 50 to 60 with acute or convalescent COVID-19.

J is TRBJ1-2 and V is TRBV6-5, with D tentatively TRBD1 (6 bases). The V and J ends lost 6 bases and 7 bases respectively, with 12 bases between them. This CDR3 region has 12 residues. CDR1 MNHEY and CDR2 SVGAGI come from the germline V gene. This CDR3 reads CASRAGTFGYTF. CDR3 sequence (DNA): TGTGCCAGCAGAGCCGGGACATTTGGCTACACCTTC.

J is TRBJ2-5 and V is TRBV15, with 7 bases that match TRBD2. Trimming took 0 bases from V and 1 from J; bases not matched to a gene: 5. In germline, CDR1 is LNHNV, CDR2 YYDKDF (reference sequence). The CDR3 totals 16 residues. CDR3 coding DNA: TGTGCCACCAGCAGAGAAGAGGGAGGGACCCAAGAGACCCAGTACTTC. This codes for CATSREEGGTQETQYF.

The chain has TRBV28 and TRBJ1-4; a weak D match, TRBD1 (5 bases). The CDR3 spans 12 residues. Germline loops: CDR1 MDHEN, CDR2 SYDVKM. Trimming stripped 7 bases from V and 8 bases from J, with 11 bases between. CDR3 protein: CASTPGMEKLFF. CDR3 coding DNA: TGTGCCAGCACGCCAGGGATGGAAAAACTGTTTTTT.

Written as DNA, the CDR3 is TGTGCCAGCAGTTCGGGACAGGGTGCCGGAAACACCATATATTTT. As protein: CASSSGQGAGNTIYF. The chain is built from TRBV28 and TRBJ1-3, with TRBD1 identical over 9 bases. This CDR3 is built from 15 residues. The germline CDR1 and CDR2 sequences are MDHEN and SYDVKM. Trimming took 4 bases from V and 4 from J; bases not matched to a gene: 5. Variable domain in full (rest from reference TRBV28 and TRBJ1-3): DVKVTQSSRYLVKRTGEKVFLECVQDMDHENMFWYRQDPGLGLRLIYFSYDVKMKEKGDIPEGYSVSREKKERFSLILESASTNQTSMYLCASSSGQGAGNTIYFGEGSWLTVV.

CDR3 DNA: TGTGCCAGCAGTTACACACAGGGGGCTAACACTGAAGCTTTCTTT. Residues: CASSYTQGANTEAFF. V and J are TRBV6-6 and TRBJ1-1; 9 positions agree with TRBD1. Per the germline V gene, CDR1 is MNHNY and CDR2 is SVGAGI (reference sequence). V was pared by 2 bases and J by 2 bases, with 3 bases of the junction left unmatched. The CDR3 extends over 15 amino acids.

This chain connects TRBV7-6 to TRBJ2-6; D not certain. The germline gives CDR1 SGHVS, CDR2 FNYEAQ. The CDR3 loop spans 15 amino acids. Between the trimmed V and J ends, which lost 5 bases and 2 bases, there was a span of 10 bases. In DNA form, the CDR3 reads TGTGCCAGCAGCCTTAGATCCCCTGGGGCCAACGTCCTGACTTTC. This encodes CASSLRSPGANVLTF.

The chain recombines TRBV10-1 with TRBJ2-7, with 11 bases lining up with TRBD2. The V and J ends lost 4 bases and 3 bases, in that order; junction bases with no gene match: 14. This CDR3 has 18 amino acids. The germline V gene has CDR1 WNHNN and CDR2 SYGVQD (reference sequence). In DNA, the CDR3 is TGCGCCAGCAGTGGGGAACTAGCGGGAGCCGACCTCGACTACGAGCAGTACTTC. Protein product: CASSGELAGADLDYEQYF.

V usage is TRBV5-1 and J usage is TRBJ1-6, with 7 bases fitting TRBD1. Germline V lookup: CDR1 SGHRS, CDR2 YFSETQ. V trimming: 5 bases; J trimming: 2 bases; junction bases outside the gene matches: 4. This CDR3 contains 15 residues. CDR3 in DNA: TGCGCCAGCAGTTTTACAGGGGCCTATAATTCACCCCTCCACTTT. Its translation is CASSFTGAYNSPLHF.

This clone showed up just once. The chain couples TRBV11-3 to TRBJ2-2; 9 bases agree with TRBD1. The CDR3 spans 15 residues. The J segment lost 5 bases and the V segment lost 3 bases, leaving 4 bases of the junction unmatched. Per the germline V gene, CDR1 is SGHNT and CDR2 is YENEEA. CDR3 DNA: TGTGCCAGCAGCTTGGGACAGGGACGAACCGGGGAGCTGTTTTTT. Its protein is CASSLGQGRTGELFF.

The DNA for the CDR3 is TGTGCCAGCAGCGGGCGGGGTACCTATGGCTACACCTTC. The encoded protein is CASSGRGTYGYTF. The chain uses TRBV6-2 or TRBV6-3 and TRBJ1-2; no firm D call. Trimming took off 6 bases at V and 4 bases at J, with 12 bases between the two ends. Germline V lookup: CDR1 MNHEY, CDR2 SVGEGT. This CDR3 has 13 residues.

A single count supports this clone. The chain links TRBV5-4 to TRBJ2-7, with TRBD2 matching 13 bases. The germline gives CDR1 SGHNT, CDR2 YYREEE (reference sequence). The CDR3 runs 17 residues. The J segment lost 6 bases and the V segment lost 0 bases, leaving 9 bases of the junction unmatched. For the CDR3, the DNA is TGTGCCAGCAGCTTGGGCGGACTAGCGGGAGTTCTTCGCGAGCAGTACTTC. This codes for CASSLGGLAGVLREQYF.

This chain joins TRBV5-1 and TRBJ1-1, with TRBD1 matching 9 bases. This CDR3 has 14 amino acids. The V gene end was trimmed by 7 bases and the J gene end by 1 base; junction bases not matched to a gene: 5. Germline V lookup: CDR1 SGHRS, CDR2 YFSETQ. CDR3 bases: TGCGCCAGCCGGGACAGGGCGACGAACACTGAAGCTTTCTTT. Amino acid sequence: CASRDRATNTEAFF.

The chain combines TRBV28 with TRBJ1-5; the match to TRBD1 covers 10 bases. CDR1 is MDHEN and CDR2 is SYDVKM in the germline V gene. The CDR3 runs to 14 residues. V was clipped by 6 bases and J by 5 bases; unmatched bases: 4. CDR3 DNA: TGTGCCAGCAGAGGGACAGGGGTGCATCAGCCCCAGCATTTT. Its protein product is CASRGTGVHQPQHF.

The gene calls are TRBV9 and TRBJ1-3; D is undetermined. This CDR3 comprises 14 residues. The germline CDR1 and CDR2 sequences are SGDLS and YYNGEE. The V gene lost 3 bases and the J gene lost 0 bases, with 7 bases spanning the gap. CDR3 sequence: CASSGRVSGNTIYF. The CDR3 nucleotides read TGTGCCAGCAGCGGTCGGGTCTCTGGAAACACCATATATTTT.

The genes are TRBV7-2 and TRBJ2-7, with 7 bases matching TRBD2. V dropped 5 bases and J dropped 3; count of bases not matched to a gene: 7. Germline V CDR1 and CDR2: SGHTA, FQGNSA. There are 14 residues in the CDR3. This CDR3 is CASSKRGTNYEQYF. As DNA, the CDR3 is TGTGCCAGCAGCAAACGCGGGACTAACTACGAGCAGTACTTC.

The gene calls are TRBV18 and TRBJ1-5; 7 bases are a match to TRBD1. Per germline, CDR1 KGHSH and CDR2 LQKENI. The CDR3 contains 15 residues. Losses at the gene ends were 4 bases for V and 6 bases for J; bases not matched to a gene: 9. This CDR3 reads CASSLQTGRLQPQHF. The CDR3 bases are TGTGCCAGCTCACTGCAGACAGGGAGGCTTCAGCCCCAGCATTTT.